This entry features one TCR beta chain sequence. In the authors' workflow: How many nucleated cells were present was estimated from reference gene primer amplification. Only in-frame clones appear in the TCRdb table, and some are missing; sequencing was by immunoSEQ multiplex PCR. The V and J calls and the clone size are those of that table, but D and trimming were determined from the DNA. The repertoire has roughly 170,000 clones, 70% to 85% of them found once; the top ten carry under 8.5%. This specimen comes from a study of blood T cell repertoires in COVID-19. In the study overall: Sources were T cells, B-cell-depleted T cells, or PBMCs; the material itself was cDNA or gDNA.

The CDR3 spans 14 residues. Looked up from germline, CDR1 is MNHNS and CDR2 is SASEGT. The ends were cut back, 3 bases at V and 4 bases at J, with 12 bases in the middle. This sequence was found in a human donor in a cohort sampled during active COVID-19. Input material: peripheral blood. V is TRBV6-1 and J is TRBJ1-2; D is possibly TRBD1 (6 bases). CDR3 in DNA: TGTGCCAGCAGTGATAGGGGGAACAGCTATGGCTACACCTTC. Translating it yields CASSDRGNSYGYTF.